This T cell receptor (beta chain) was sequenced for a study of shared clonotypes between healthy human individuals. Findings of the study overall: Among donors, the sharing of clonotypes was expected to be influenced by sequencing depth. Lower generation probabilities were found for non-shared clonotypes than for those shared by all four donors.

CDR1 is SGHRS, CDR2 YFSETQ, per germline. Trimming cost V 1 base and J 4 bases, with 15 bases left between them. The CDR3 contains 16 residues. A note on this clone: Its antigen is as yet unknown.

Naive CD8 cells, CD45RO-negative and positively selected for CCR7, excluded terminally differentiated effector memory CD45RA+ cells. Some clones are missing from TCRdb's copy, which holds only in-frame ones; the method was immunoSEQ multiplex PCR. The data show some 2,100,000 clones, approximately 94% seen once. This receptor was obtained from a man between 18 and 35 years old in good health. Some clones in this sample may be carry-over from other donors' samples. The chain employs TRBV5-1 and TRBJ2-1; D is unresolved. Sequencing was performed on naive CD8+ T cells from PBMCs. The CDR3 is CASSLSGSGPYNEQFF. Here the CDR3 DNA reads TGCGCCAGCAGCTTGTCTGGGTCTGGGCCTTACAATGAGCAGTTCTTC.